This TCR beta chain is from a study of regulatory T cells in long-lasting Graves disease. About the research overall: Newly diagnosed Graves' patients had taken antithyroid drugs under 3 months.

The germline gives CDR1 SEHNR, CDR2 FQNEAQ (reference sequence). Deletions cut 4 bases from V and 1 base from J, with 10 bases between. This CDR3 spans 14 amino acids. Time point in this sample: newly diagnosed GD, antithyroid drugs for less than 3 months. PBMC RNA was the source of the TCR library. Graves' disease diagnosis followed American Thyroid Association guidelines. As collected, the peripheral blood samples measured 8 to 9 milliliters each and went into EDTA tubes. CDR3-region Arm-PCR and iRepertoire HTBI primers produced the TCR beta libraries. Each CDR3 protein gets one entry after TCRdb re-called the multiplex PCR reads with MiXCR. The data show around 330,000 distinct CDR3 sequences, 15% to 20% seen once. As concerns this clonotype: Its antigen is unidentified. A clone one base away is much larger, so this may be a read error.

Study-wide findings and caveats: Segments TRBV28, TRBJ1-2 and TRBJ2-5 showed preferential usage in persistent disease.

Sample: peripheral blood mononuclear cells (PBMCs), taken at new diagnosis, from a patient treated with antithyroid drugs. The clonotype originates from a female donor with Graves disease. This chain uses TRBV7-9 with TRBJ1-1; a weak D match, TRBD1 (6 bases). CDR3 in DNA: TGTGCCAGCAGCTACGGGACACCGAACACTGAAGCTTTCTTT. This gives the protein CASSYGTPNTEAFF.